This is a list of T cell receptor beta chains from one sample in a study of Graves' ophthalmopathy and Graves' hyperthyroidism. TCRdb ran MiXCR on the multiplex PCR reads and lists one entry per CDR3 protein. The table has about 740,000 distinct CDR3 sequences, 40% seen once. What was sequenced was peripheral blood. The receptor set was obtained from an adult man with Graves' ophthalmopathy. Each CDR3 is given with its conserved first and last residue. A D gene is named only where the DNA matches it firmly. Clone size is shown for a subset of rows, as once, few, many or a class of expanded clone.

abundance: once
j_gene: TRBJ2-7
d_gene: TRBD1
v_gene: TRBV4-2
CDR3aa: CASNLYRDSTYEQYF
CDR3nt: TGTGCCAGCAACCTTTACCGGGACAGTACCTACGAGCAATACTTC

abundance: NA
j_gene: TRBJ2-5
d_gene: TRBD2
v_gene: TRBV24-1
CDR3aa: CATSRGLAGLQETQYF
CDR3nt: TGTGCCACCAGCAGGGGACTAGCGGGCCTCCAAGAGACCCAGTACTTC

abundance: few
j_gene: TRBJ2-1
d_gene: TRBD1
v_gene: TRBV29-1
CDR3aa: CSVESPGGWQFF
CDR3nt: TGCAGCGTCGAAAGCCCAGGGGGTTGGCAGTTCTTC

abundance: few
j_gene: TRBJ1-5
d_gene: NA
v_gene: TRBV6-5
CDR3aa: CASSWGGTQPQHF
CDR3nt: TGTGCCAGCAGTTGGGGGGGAACTCAGCCCCAGCATTTT

abundance: few
j_gene: TRBJ1-1
d_gene: NA
v_gene: TRBV2
CDR3aa: CASSLQAPYTEAFF
CDR3nt: TGTGCCAGCAGCTTACAGGCTCCTTACACTGAAGCTTTCTTT

abundance: NA
j_gene: TRBJ1-1
d_gene: NA
v_gene: TRBV12-3/TRBV12-4
CDR3aa: CASTTGLENTEAFF
CDR3nt: TGTGCCAGCACTACAGGGCTTGAGAACACTGAAGCTTTCTTT

abundance: many
j_gene: TRBJ1-1
d_gene: NA
v_gene: TRBV15
CDR3aa: CATSRDGQEAVNTEAFF
CDR3nt: TGTGCCACCAGCAGAGATGGGCAGGAGGCAGTGAACACTGAAGCTTTCTTT

abundance: few
j_gene: TRBJ1-2
d_gene: NA
v_gene: TRBV25-1
CDR3aa: CASSLWGDTRNYGYTF
CDR3nt: TGTGCCAGCAGTTTATGGGGGGACACACGCAACTATGGCTACACCTTC

abundance: many
j_gene: TRBJ1-5
d_gene: NA
v_gene: TRBV24-1
CDR3aa: CATESQPQHF
CDR3nt: TGTGCCACCGAGAGTCAGCCCCAGCATTTT

abundance: NA
j_gene: TRBJ1-5
d_gene: NA
v_gene: TRBV10-3
CDR3aa: CAIGGIDNQPQHF
CDR3nt: TGTGCCATTGGAGGTATCGACAATCAGCCCCAGCATTTT

abundance: few
j_gene: TRBJ1-6
d_gene: NA
v_gene: TRBV20-1
CDR3aa: CSARAGSYNSPLHF
CDR3nt: TGCAGTGCTAGGGCAGGGTCCTATAATTCACCCCTCCACTTT